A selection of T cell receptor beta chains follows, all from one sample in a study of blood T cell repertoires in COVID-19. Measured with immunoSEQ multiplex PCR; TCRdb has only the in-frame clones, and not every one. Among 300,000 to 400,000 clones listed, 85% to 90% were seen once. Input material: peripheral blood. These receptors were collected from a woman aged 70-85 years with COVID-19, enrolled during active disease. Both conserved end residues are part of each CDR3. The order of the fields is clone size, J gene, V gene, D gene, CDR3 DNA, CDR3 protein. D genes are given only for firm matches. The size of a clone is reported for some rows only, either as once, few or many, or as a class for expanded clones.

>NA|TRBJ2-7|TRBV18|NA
TGTGCCAGCTCACCTTCTAGCGTACCTTACGAGCAGTACTTC
CASSPSSVPYEQYF
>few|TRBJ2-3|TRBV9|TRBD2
TGTGCCAGCAGCGCCTCTACGGGCGGGACTAGCGCATCGGATACGCAGTATTTT
CASSASTGGTSASDTQYF
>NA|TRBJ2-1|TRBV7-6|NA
TGTGCCAGCAGCTTAGGGTGGGGCACACCCCGCAGCGAGCAGTTCTTC
CASSLGWGTPRSEQFF
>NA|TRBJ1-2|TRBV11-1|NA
TGTGCCAGCAGCTCCGACTATGGCTACACCTTC
CASSSDYGYTF
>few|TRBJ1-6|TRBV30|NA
TGTGCCTGGAGTGTTGATCGGAATTCACCCCTCCACTTT
CAWSVDRNSPLHF
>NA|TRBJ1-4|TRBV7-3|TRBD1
TGTGCCAGCAGCTTAAGAAGGGGGCGGGAAAAACTGTTTTTT
CASSLRRGREKLFF
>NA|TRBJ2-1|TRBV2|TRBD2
TGTGCCAGCAGCCTAGTGGGACTAGTAGAAGGTGAGCAGTTCTTC
CASSLVGLVEGEQFF
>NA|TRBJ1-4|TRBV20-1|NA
TGCAGTGCTAGTAACTTCAGGGTTGCTAATGAAAAACTGTTTTTT
CSASNFRVANEKLFF
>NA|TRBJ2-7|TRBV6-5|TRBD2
TGTGCCAGCAGTCGAGCGGGGGGAACCTACGAGCAGTACTTC
CASSRAGGTYEQYF
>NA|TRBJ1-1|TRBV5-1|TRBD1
TGCGCCAGCAGCTTGGGTCCAGGGGGCGGTCGGGATGCAGCTTTCTTT
CASSLGPGGGRDAAFF
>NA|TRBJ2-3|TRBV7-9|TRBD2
TGTGCCAGCATCGGGGGGGGCACAGATACGCAGTATTTT
CASIGGGTDTQYF
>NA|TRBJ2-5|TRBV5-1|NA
TGCGCCAGCAGCTCCTCGAGCCAAGAGACCCAGTACTTC
CASSSSSQETQYF
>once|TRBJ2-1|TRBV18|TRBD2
TGTGCCAGCTCACCACGGACTAGCGGGGAAAATGAGCAGTTCTTC
CASSPRTSGENEQFF
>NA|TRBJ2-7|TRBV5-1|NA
TGCGCCAGCAGCTGGCCGGGATCCTACGAGCAGTACTTC
CASSWPGSYEQYF
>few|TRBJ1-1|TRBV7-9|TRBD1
TGTGCCAGCAGCCCGGGACAGGGAGACACTGAAGCTTTCTTT
CASSPGQGDTEAFF
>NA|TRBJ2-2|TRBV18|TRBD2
TGTGCCAGTTCCGGACTAGCGGCCGGGGAGCTGTTTTTT
CASSGLAAGELFF
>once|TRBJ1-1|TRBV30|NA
TGTGCCTGGAGGAGCCCCACAGGGAGGAACACTGAAGCTTTCTTT
CAWRSPTGRNTEAFF
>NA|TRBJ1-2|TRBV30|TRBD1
TGTGCCGGGACAGCAGGAAACTATGGCTACACCTTC
CAGTAGNYGYTF
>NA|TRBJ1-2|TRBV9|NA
TGTGCCAGCAGCCCACGACATGCAGGGGACAACTATGGCTACACCTTC
CASSPRHAGDNYGYTF
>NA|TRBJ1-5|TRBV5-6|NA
TGTGCCAGCAGTTCCCGGGGGGGCAGCGTTCAGCCCCAGCATTTT
CASSSRGGSVQPQHF
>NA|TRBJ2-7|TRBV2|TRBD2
TGTGCCAGCAGTGACGGGGGGAAGTACGAGCAGTACTTC
CASSDGGKYEQYF